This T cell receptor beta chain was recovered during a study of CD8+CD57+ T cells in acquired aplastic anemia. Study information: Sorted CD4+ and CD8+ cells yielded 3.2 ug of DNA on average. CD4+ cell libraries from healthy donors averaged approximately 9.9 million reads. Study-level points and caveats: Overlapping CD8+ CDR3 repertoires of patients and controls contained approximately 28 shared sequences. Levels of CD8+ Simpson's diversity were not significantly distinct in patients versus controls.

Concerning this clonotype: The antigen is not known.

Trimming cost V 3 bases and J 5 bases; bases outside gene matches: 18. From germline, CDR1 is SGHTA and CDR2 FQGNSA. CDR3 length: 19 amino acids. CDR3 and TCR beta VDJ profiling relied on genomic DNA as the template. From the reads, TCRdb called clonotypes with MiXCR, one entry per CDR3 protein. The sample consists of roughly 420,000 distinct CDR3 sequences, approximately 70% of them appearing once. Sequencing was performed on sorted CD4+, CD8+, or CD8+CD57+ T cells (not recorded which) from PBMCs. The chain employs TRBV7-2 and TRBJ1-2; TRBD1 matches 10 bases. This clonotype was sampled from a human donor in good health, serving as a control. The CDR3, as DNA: TGTGCCAGCAGCTTGCGATCCGGGACAGGGGTCGGGGAGGGTTATGGCTACACCTTC. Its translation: CASSLRSGTGVGEGYGYTF.